This T cell receptor (beta chain) was recovered during a study of shared clonotypes between healthy human individuals. Profiling relied on immunoSEQ multiplex PCR, and the TCRdb table lists in-frame clones only, not all of them. The sample has under 1,900,000 clones, 98% seen once. The CDR3 spans 15 residues. The V and J ends lost 1 base and 0 bases, in that order; junction bases with no gene match: 3. Germline V CDR1 and CDR2: SGHAT, FQNNGV. Details on this clone: Its antigen is as yet unknown.

Study-level results: Larger estimated richness was generally recorded for naive subsets relative to memory subsets.

The V call is TRBV11-2, the J call TRBJ2-7; TRBD2 agrees at 7 bases. The receptor was derived from a man aged 25 to 40 in good health. Material for sequencing was naive CD4+ T cells sorted from blood. The subset is: CD45RA+ positively selected. CDR3 loop: CASSLVAGDSYEQYF. DNA for the CDR3: TGTGCCAGCAGCTTAGTAGCGGGCGACTCCTACGAGCAGTACTTC.